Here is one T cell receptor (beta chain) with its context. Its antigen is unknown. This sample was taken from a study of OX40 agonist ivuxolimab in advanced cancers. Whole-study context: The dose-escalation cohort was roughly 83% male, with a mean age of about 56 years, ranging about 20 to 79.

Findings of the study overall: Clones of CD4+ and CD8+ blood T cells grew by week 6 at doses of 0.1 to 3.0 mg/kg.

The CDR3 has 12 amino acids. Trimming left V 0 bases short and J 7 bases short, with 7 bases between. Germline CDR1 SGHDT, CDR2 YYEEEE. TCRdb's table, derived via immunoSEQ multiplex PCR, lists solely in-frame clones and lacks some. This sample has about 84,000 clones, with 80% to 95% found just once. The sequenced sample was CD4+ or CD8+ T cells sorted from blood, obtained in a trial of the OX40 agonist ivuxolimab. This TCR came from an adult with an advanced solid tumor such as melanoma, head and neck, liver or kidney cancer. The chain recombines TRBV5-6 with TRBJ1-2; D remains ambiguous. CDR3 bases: TGTGCCAGCAGCTTGGCCGAGGGTGGCTACACCTTC. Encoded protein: CASSLAEGGYTF.